The sequence of this TCR beta chain was determined in a study of blood T cell repertoires in COVID-19. Study summary: The study drew acute and convalescent COVID-19 samples from the United States, Italy and Spain. Nucleic acid was either cDNA or gDNA, and it came from T cells, B-cell-depleted T cells, or PBMCs.

Germline lookup yields CDR1 SGHNT and CDR2 YYREEE (reference sequence). Trimming left V 1 base short and J 2 bases short, with 12 bases between. CDR3 length: 15 amino acids. In the original analysis: Scientists estimated how many nucleated cells there were by amplifying reference gene primers. Profiling relied on immunoSEQ multiplex PCR, and the TCRdb table lists in-frame clones only, not all of them. V and J calls plus clone size are reproduced from that table; the DNA served to infer D and trimming. The sample includes under 200,000 clones, approximately 87% of them seen just once. The chain links TRBV5-4 to TRBJ1-1; D uncertain. Specimen: peripheral blood. This TCR derives from a man aged 35-49 years with active or convalescent COVID-19. The CDR3 region has the DNA TGTGCCAGCAGCTTGCCCGGGCGGGGAAACACTGAAGCTTTCTTT. Its protein is CASSLPGRGNTEAFF.